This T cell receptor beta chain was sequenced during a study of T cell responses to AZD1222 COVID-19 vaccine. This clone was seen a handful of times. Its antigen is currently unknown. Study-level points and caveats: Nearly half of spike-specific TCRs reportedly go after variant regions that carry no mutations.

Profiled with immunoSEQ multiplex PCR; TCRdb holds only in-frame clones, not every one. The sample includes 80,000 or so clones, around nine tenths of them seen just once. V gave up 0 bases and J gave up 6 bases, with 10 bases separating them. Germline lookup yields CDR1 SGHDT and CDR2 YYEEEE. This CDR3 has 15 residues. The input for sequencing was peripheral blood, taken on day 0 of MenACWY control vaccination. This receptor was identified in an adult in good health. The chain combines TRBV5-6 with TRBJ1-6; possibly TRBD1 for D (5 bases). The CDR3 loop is CASSLAGTGNSPLHF. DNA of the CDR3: TGTGCCAGCAGCTTGGCCGGGACGGGTAATTCACCCCTCCACTTT.